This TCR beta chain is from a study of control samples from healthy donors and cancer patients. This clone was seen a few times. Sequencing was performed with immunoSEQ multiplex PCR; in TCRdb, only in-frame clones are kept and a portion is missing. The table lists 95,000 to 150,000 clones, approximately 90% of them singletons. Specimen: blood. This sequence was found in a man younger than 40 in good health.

CDR3 coding DNA: TGTGCCAGCAGGGGACCTGAGAATTCACCCCTCCACTTT. Translating it yields CASRGPENSPLHF. The chain is built from TRBV25-1 and TRBJ1-6; TRBD1 is a possible D gene (5 bases). V lost 6 bases, J lost 7 bases, and 10 bases lay in between. The CDR3 extends over 13 amino acids. From germline, CDR1 is MGHDK and CDR2 SYGVNS. The entire variable domain, with the rest obtained from reference TRBV25-1 and TRBJ1-6, is as follows: EADIYQTPRYLVIGTGKKITLECSQTMGHDKMYWYQQDPGMELHLIHYSYGVNSTEKGDLSSESTVSRIRTEHFPLTLESARPSHTSQYLCASRGPENSPLHFGNGTRLTVT.